These T cell receptor beta chains were read from a single sample in a study of CD8 T cells in ankylosing spondylitis. TCRdb analysed the 5' RACE reads with MiXCR anew, one entry per CDR3 protein. The sample lists more than 150,000 distinct CDR3 sequences; 13% were seen once. The specimen sequenced was blood, either unsorted or a sorted T cell fraction (not recorded which). The origin of the receptors is a female donor with ankylosing spondylitis or in good health (not recorded which). The conserved cysteine and the conserved F or W are not part of the CDR3 here. A D gene is named only where the DNA matches it firmly. Clone size appears in some rows only: once, few, many, or a class for an expanded clone.

clone size	J gene	V gene	D gene	CDR3 protein
few	TRBJ2-7	TRBV5-1	NA	ASMGLNSYEQY
many	TRBJ2-7	TRBV5-1	NA	ASSEGTATYEQY
NA	TRBJ2-7	TRBV9	NA	ASSVGSGPTYEQY
many	TRBJ1-1	TRBV20-1	NA	KGRDTEAF
many	TRBJ2-5	TRBV20-1	NA	SARGGETQY
NA	TRBJ2-1	TRBV12-3/TRBV12-4	NA	ASSSPDNEQF
NA	TRBJ2-1	TRBV11-1	TRBD2	ASRKRALRTSGIRGRNEQF
NA	TRBJ2-3	TRBV19	NA	ASSLRAFTDTQY
many	TRBJ2-7	TRBV12-3/TRBV12-4	NA	ASSFGFGEQY
many	TRBJ2-3	TRBV6-1	NA	ASSDSRRSTDTQY
NA	TRBJ2-1	TRBV2	NA	ASRGDFYNEQF
many	TRBJ1-5	TRBV5-1	NA	ASSLDGYSNQPQH
few	TRBJ2-5	TRBV7-9	NA	ASSSGEAPQETQY
many	TRBJ2-2	TRBV9	TRBD2	ASSVGAGGSTGELF
few	TRBJ1-4	TRBV7-8	TRBD1	ASSLQQGSNEKLF
many	TRBJ2-7	TRBV18	NA	ASSPNTMAGYEQY